This paragraph covers one T cell receptor (beta chain) sequence. This sample was included in a study of early T cells in non-severe SARS-CoV-2 infection. Individual cDNA molecules were tagged with unique molecular identifiers. TCRdb reprocessed the 5' RACE reads with MiXCR, giving one entry per CDR3 protein. The data show 40,000 to 45,000 distinct CDR3 sequences, approximately 6.5% seen once. CDR1 and CDR2 (germline): SGHAT, FQNNGV. V was clipped by 5 bases and J by 1 base, with 12 bases between them. The CDR3 extends over 15 amino acids. Sample: whole blood, taken at baseline. The source of this sequence is an adult who was a healthcare worker with PCR-confirmed SARS-CoV-2 infection or an uninfected control (not recorded which). The gene calls are TRBV11-2 and TRBJ1-5; weak D call: TRBD1 (5 bases). CDR3 sequence: CASSVYGGSNQPQHF. The DNA of the CDR3 is TGTGCCAGCAGCGTTTATGGGGGGAGCAATCAGCCCCAGCATTTT.